This TCR beta chain was documented in a study of blood T cell repertoires in COVID-19. About the study: Sites across the United States, Italy and Spain contributed samples from acute and convalescent COVID-19. T cells, B-cell-depleted T cells, or PBMCs supplied cDNA or gDNA.

Per the study methods: Nucleated cell counts were estimated from reference gene primer amplification. The protocol was immunoSEQ multiplex PCR, while the TCRdb copy is restricted to in-frame clones and leaves out a portion. V, J and clone size were drawn from that table, and D and trimming were deduced from the DNA. The repertoire holds 85,000 to 100,000 clones, with about 76% as singletons. This CDR3 has 13 amino acids. The V end was cut by 0 bases, the J end by 5 bases, with 6 bases between. CDR1 and CDR2 from the germline V gene are MNHNY and SVGAGI (reference sequence). V usage is TRBV6-6 and J usage is TRBJ2-3, with D hard to call. Material: peripheral blood. The source of this sequence is a human donor in a cohort sampled during active COVID-19. CDR3 bases: TGTGCCAGCAGTTACTCCATCGGAGATACGCAGTATTTT. Its translation: CASSYSIGDTQYF.